This T cell receptor beta chain stems from a study of cytomegalovirus exposure and HLA in healthy donors. The CDR3 has 14 amino acids. V lost 2 bases and J 3 bases, leaving 10 bases between the germline ends. Per germline, CDR1 SNHLY and CDR2 FYNNEI. Comments on this clone: Its target is unknown.

Vbeta (60) and Jbeta (13) primers were used in the PCR. Clones were read by immunoSEQ multiplex PCR, and TCRdb kept only the in-frame ones, dropping some. Among about 160,000 clones listed, around 77% were seen once. Study-wide findings and caveats: Researchers catalogued 160 or so TCR beta chains as cytomegalovirus-associated. Beyond CMV serostatus, there was no information to go on about immune exposure.

Sequencing used PBMCs. The TCR was taken from a woman aged 25 to 39 in good health and CMV-seronegative. The chain employs TRBV2 and TRBJ1-1; D remains unclear. CDR3 coding DNA: TGTGCCAGCAGTGAATCAGGCCCCGACACTGAAGCTTTCTTT. This gives the protein CASSESGPDTEAFF. Full variable domain (outside the CDR3, taken from reference TRBV2 and TRBJ1-1): EPEVTQTPSHQVTQMGQEVILRCVPISNHLYFYWYRQILGQKVEFLVSFYNNEISEKSEIFDDQFSVERPDGSNFTLKIRSTKLEDSAMYFCASSESGPDTEAFFGQGTRLTVV.